This T cell receptor beta chain was retrieved from a study of blood T cell repertoires in COVID-19. As for the study in general: PBMCs, B-cell-depleted T cells, or T cells were the source of the cDNA or gDNA that made up the material.

Trimming removed 8 bases at V and 6 bases at J, with 22 bases between. The CDR3 contains 14 residues. Germline V gene sequence: CDR1 SQVTM, CDR2 ANQGSEA. Authors' processing steps: Amplification of reference gene primers was used by the study to estimate nucleated cell counts. Profiling relied on immunoSEQ multiplex PCR, and the TCRdb table lists in-frame clones only, not all of them. Clone size and V and J calls were adopted from that table, with D and trimming inferred from the DNA. The sample contains roughly 350,000 clones, 85% of which appear only once. Sample: peripheral blood. The sequence derives from a woman aged 18-29 years with acute or convalescent COVID-19. The J gene is TRBJ1-1, the V gene TRBV29-1, with a tentative D call TRBD1 (6 bases). CDR3 protein: CSTRAQGWKAEAFF. In nucleotides, the CDR3 is TGCAGCACACGCGCGCAGGGGTGGAAGGCTGAAGCTTTCTTT.